This TCR beta chain was identified in a study of blood T cell repertoires in COVID-19. Study details: Acute-phase and convalescent COVID-19 samples originated in the United States, Italy and Spain.

Per germline, CDR1 SGHRS and CDR2 YFSETQ. The junction had 10 bases not matched to a gene; V was cut back by 4 bases and J by 10 bases. The CDR3 is 13 residues long. Per the original data handling: Reference gene primer amplification gave nucleated cell count estimates. Produced via immunoSEQ multiplex PCR; TCRdb's table is partial and in-frame only. The V and J calls and clone size are taken from that table; D and trimming were inferred from the DNA. In the table there are more than 250,000 clones, approximately 88% of which are singletons. Seattle enrolled patients during active infection and tracked them longitudinally.

J is TRBJ2-5 and V is TRBV5-1; TRBD1 agrees at 7 bases. Input material: peripheral blood. This TCR was sampled from a woman in her twenties or thirties with COVID-19, enrolled during active disease. This chain's CDR3 is CASSQRQGAGQYF. For the CDR3, the DNA is TGCGCCAGCAGCCAAAGACAGGGCGCGGGCCAGTACTTC.